Sequencing of this TCR beta chain was carried out in a study of blood T cell repertoires in COVID-19. The method was immunoSEQ multiplex PCR; TCRdb's version includes in-frame clones alone and lacks a portion of them. The table records roughly 180,000 clones, roughly 76% of them present only once. Trimming at V came to 0 bases and at J to 6 bases, leaving 15 bases not matched to a gene. This CDR3 comprises 17 residues. The germline V gene encodes CDR1 GTSNPN and CDR2 SVGIG (reference sequence). The chain couples TRBV30 to TRBJ1-2, with TRBD1 matching 8 bases. The TCR was taken from a woman in her 40s with COVID-19, enrolled during active disease. Material for sequencing was peripheral blood. The CDR3 is CAWSVRPGQAARHGYTF. In DNA form, the CDR3 reads TGTGCCTGGAGTGTACGGCCGGGACAGGCCGCCCGCCATGGCTACACCTTC.